These 19 T cell receptor beta chains were all obtained from the same sample, sequenced in a study of shared clonotypes between healthy human individuals. Measured with immunoSEQ multiplex PCR; TCRdb has only the in-frame clones, and not every one. This table holds roughly 1.4 million clones, 98% found once. Input material: naive CD4+ T cells sorted from blood. Subset specified: CD45RA+ positively selected. All receptors derive from a man younger than 40 in good health.

The rearrangement links TRBV5-1 to TRBJ2-7; possibly TRBD2 for D (5 bases). The V gene lost 4 bases and the J gene lost 4 bases, with 15 bases spanning the gap. The CDR3 extends over 14 amino acids. Germline V gives CDR1 SGHRS, CDR2 YFSETQ. The CDR3 spells CASSNAARGYEQYF. The CDR3 bases are TGCGCCAGCAGCAACGCCGCCCGGGGTTACGAGCAGTACTTC.

This chain uses TRBV9 with TRBJ2-2, with 11 bases matching TRBD2. The V and J ends lost 3 bases and 2 bases, in that order; junction bases with no gene match: 6. Germline CDR1 is SGDLS and CDR2 is YYNGEE. The CDR3 spans 17 residues. The CDR3 DNA reads TGTGCCAGCAGCGGGGGACTAGCGGAACTAAACACCGGGGAGCTGTTTTTT. Amino acid sequence: CASSGGLAELNTGELFF.

The rearrangement uses TRBV5-1 and TRBJ1-3; tentatively, D is TRBD1 (6 bases). This CDR3 has 14 amino acids. Germline loops: CDR1 SGHRS, CDR2 YFSETQ. The V end lost 5 bases, the J end lost 4 bases, and 13 bases lay between the germline ends. CDR3: CASRQGGSGNTIYF. The CDR3 coding sequence is TGCGCCAGCAGACAGGGAGGTTCCGGAAACACCATATATTTT. The full variable domain, its missing parts supplied by reference TRBV5-1 and TRBJ1-3, is KAGVTQTPRYLIKTRGQQVTLSCSPISGHRSVSWYQQTPGQGLQFLFEYFSETQRNKGNFPGRFSGRQFSNSRSEMNVSTLELGDSALYLCASRQGGSGNTIYFGEGSWLTVV.

This chain connects TRBV9 to TRBJ1-2; the match to TRBD1 covers 7 bases. Trimming took 4 bases from V and 2 from J; bases not matched to a gene: 5. The V gene's germline CDR1 is SGDLS and CDR2 YYNGEE. The CDR3 loop spans 14 amino acids. CDR3 sequence reads: CASSTQGGNYGYTF. The CDR3 bases are TGTGCCAGCAGCACCCAGGGGGGGAACTATGGCTACACCTTC.

The rearrangement links TRBV28 to TRBJ2-2; tentatively, D is TRBD1 (6 bases). With 2 bases removed from V and 0 bases from J, the gap between germline ends came to 7 bases. The CDR3 covers 15 residues. From germline, CDR1 is MDHEN and CDR2 SYDVKM. The CDR3 nucleotides are TGTGCCAGCAGTTTACCAGGGGCGAACACCGGGGAGCTGTTTTTT. Translated: CASSLPGANTGELFF.

The chain is built from TRBV10-2 and TRBJ2-3, with 12 positions matching TRBD2. In germline, CDR1 is WSHSY, CDR2 SAAADI. The CDR3 sequence is 17 residues long. The V gene end was trimmed by 3 bases and the J gene end by 0 bases; junction bases not matched to a gene: 4. In DNA, the CDR3 is TGCGCCAGCAGTGACCCCGGACTAGCGGGAAGCACAGATACGCAGTATTTT. This gives the protein CASSDPGLAGSTDTQYF.

This chain joins TRBV28 and TRBJ1-3; tentative D call: TRBD1 (6 bases). In germline, CDR1 is MDHEN, CDR2 SYDVKM. V was cut by 8 bases and J by 2 bases, with 10 bases left in between. This CDR3 spans 13 amino acids. The CDR3 loop reads CASVQGAGNTIYF. Here the CDR3 DNA reads TGTGCCAGCGTACAGGGTGCTGGAAACACCATATATTTT.

The V gene is TRBV28, the J gene TRBJ1-5, with D hard to call. Trimming pared 5 bases from V and 6 bases from J, leaving 14 bases between. The CDR3 covers 14 residues. Per the germline V gene, CDR1 is MDHEN and CDR2 is SYDVKM. The CDR3 DNA is TGTGCCAGCAGTGCCAACATTGGAACTCAGCCCCAGCATTTT. This encodes CASSANIGTQPQHF. Full variable domain (outside the CDR3, taken from reference TRBV28 and TRBJ1-5): DVKVTQSSRYLVKRTGEKVFLECVQDMDHENMFWYRQDPGLGLRLIYFSYDVKMKEKGDIPEGYSVSREKKERFSLILESASTNQTSMYLCASSANIGTQPQHFGDGTRLSIL.

The chain recombines TRBV18 with TRBJ1-5; D may be TRBD1 (5 bases). The CDR3 is made up of 15 amino acids. Germline V gene sequence: CDR1 KGHSH, CDR2 LQKENI. V lost 1 base and J lost 3, with 10 bases in between. CDR3 in amino acids: CASSPQGRFNQPQHF. The DNA for the CDR3 is TGTGCCAGCTCACCACAGGGACGGTTCAATCAGCCCCAGCATTTT.

The rearrangement joins TRBV18 to TRBJ2-1; 12 bases line up with TRBD2. Germline V lookup: CDR1 KGHSH, CDR2 LQKENI. CDR3 length equals 16 residues. J was trimmed by 0 bases and V by 6 bases; bases with no gene match: 3. CDR3 sequence: CASSETSGSSYNEQFF. Written as DNA, the CDR3 is TGTGCCAGCTCGGAGACTAGCGGGAGCTCCTACAATGAGCAGTTCTTC.

This chain's CDR3 is CASSQGNEQYF. The DNA of the CDR3 is TGTGCCAGCAGCCAAGGCAACGAGCAGTACTTC. The V and J genes are TRBV14 and TRBJ2-7; unclear D gene. This CDR3 region has 11 residues. The V end lost 1 base, the J end lost 5 bases, and 3 bases lay between the germline ends. Germline V gene sequence: CDR1 SGHDN, CDR2 FVKESK.

V and J are TRBV7-8 and TRBJ2-1, with 8 positions matching TRBD1. Trimming at V came to 4 bases and at J to 0 bases, leaving 5 bases not matched to a gene. This CDR3 has 16 residues. The germline V gene has CDR1 SGHVS and CDR2 FQNEAQ. The CDR3 nucleotides are TGTGCCAGCAGCTACACAGGGGGGATCTCCTACAATGAGCAGTTCTTC. Its protein product is CASSYTGGISYNEQFF.

The chain employs TRBV19 and TRBJ1-4, with TRBD1 identical over 7 bases. V trimming: 5 bases; J trimming: 8 bases; junction bases outside the gene matches: 8. The germline CDR1 and CDR2 sequences are LNHDA and SQIVND (reference sequence). The CDR3 covers 14 residues. Here the CDR3 reads CASSQRGDSEKLFF. The CDR3 DNA reads as TGTGCCAGTAGTCAAAGAGGGGACAGCGAAAAACTGTTTTTT.

The V call is TRBV7-8, the J call TRBJ2-1; D is unresolved. The length of the CDR3 is 14 residues. The germline V gene encodes CDR1 SGHVS and CDR2 FQNEAQ. V gave up 1 base and J gave up 9 bases, with 13 bases separating them. The CDR3 loop reads CASSLDGVVVEQFF. CDR3 in DNA: TGTGCCAGCAGCTTAGATGGGGTTGTGGTTGAGCAGTTCTTC. The full variable domain, rest sourced from reference TRBV7-8 and TRBJ2-1, is GAGVSQSPRYKVAKRGQDVALRCDPISGHVSLFWYQQALGQGPEFLTYFQNEAQLDKSGLPSDRFFAERPEGSVSTLKIQRTQQEDSAVYLCASSLDGVVVEQFFGPGTRLTVL.

This clone appeared a single time. The chain combines TRBV5-6 with TRBJ1-4, with no clear D. The CDR3 length is 18 residues. From germline, CDR1 is SGHDT and CDR2 YYEEEE. V was clipped by 0 bases and J by 0 bases, with 15 bases between them. CDR3 nucleotides: TGTGCCAGCAGCTTGGTGGGGAACGGGTTATCAACTAATGAAAAACTGTTTTTT. Translated, it gives CASSLVGNGLSTNEKLFF.

The chain uses TRBV11-2 and TRBJ2-7, with 7 nucleotides matching TRBD1. Germline V gene sequence: CDR1 SGHAT, CDR2 FQNNGV. The CDR3 loop spans 14 amino acids. J was trimmed by 1 base and V by 4 bases; bases with no gene match: 4. This chain's CDR3 is CASSWTGGSYEQYF. CDR3 coding DNA: TGTGCCAGCAGCTGGACAGGTGGGTCCTACGAGCAGTACTTC.

The chain employs TRBV18 and TRBJ1-3; 9 bases map to TRBD1. Germline CDR1 KGHSH, CDR2 LQKENI. The CDR3 covers 17 residues. The V and J ends lost 1 base and 2 bases, in that order; junction bases with no gene match: 6. For the CDR3, the DNA is TGTGCCAGCTCACCACTCTGGACAGGGGCTCCTGGAAACACCATATATTTT. It codes for CASSPLWTGAPGNTIYF.

V is TRBV5-1 and J is TRBJ1-3, with 10 bases matching TRBD1. This CDR3 spans 17 amino acids. The germline V gene encodes CDR1 SGHRS and CDR2 YFSETQ. The ends lost 4 bases at V and 0 bases at J; junction bases unmatched: 7. As DNA, the CDR3 is TGCGCCAGCAGCGCCTGGACAGGGGGACACTCTGGAAACACCATATATTTT. Amino acids: CASSAWTGGHSGNTIYF. Combining the CDR3 with reference TRBV5-1 and TRBJ1-3 gives the whole variable domain KAGVTQTPRYLIKTRGQQVTLSCSPISGHRSVSWYQQTPGQGLQFLFEYFSETQRNKGNFPGRFSGRQFSNSRSEMNVSTLELGDSALYLCASSAWTGGHSGNTIYFGEGSWLTVV.

The CDR3 DNA reads as TGCGCCAGCAGCCAGACCTACGAGCAGTACTTC. Protein: CASSQTYEQYF. V and J are TRBV5-1 and TRBJ2-7; D gene ambiguous. Per germline, CDR1 SGHRS and CDR2 YFSETQ. The CDR3 is made up of 11 amino acids. The V gene lost 4 bases and the J gene lost 2 bases, with 4 bases spanning the gap.